The present entry profiles one T cell receptor (beta chain) with its context. Its antigen is still unknown. The PCR made use of 60 Vbeta and 13 Jbeta primers. Data came from immunoSEQ multiplex PCR; TCRdb stores just in-frame clones and leaves some out. The table has around 91,000 clones, just under 80% seen once. The CDR3 extends over 13 amino acids. These data come from a study of cytomegalovirus exposure and HLA in healthy donors. For the study at large: Genotyping showed approximately 81% of some 400 donors falling in the Caucasian-associated ancestry cluster. General study results and limits: Later analysis suggested most CMV-associated TCR beta chains were HLA-restricted. Earlier analysis found most TCR beta V segments productive about 90% or about 30% of the time.

All the people who gave samples were healthy bone marrow donors. The source is a male donor in good health and CMV-seropositive. The sequencing sample was made of PBMCs. The chain couples TRBV12-2 to TRBJ2-1; the tabulated D call, TRBD1, remains unverified against the DNA. TRBV12-2 is shown as a pseudogene. CDR3 sequence (DNA): TGTGCAAGTCGCCTACAGTTTTACAATGAGCAGTTCTTC. Translating it yields CASRLQFYNEQFF.